A selection of T cell receptor beta chains follows, all from one sample in a study of OX40 agonist ivuxolimab in advanced cancers. Data came from immunoSEQ multiplex PCR; TCRdb stores just in-frame clones and leaves some out. The sample contains approximately 74,000 clones, 80% to 95% of which appear only once. Sequencing used CD4+ or CD8+ T cells sorted from blood, obtained in a trial of the OX40 agonist ivuxolimab. These receptors were obtained from an adult with an advanced solid tumor such as melanoma, head and neck, liver or kidney cancer. CDR3s include the opening cysteine and the closing phenylalanine or tryptophan. The D gene is left open where the match is weak. Not every row has a clone size; where given, it reads once, few, many or a size class.

CASSQNWRETQYF | TGTGCCAGCAGCCAAAATTGGCGAGAGACCCAGTACTTC | - | TRBV14 | - | TRBJ2-5
CASSLAGGGETQYF | TGTGCCAGCAGTTTAGCCGGTGGCGGGGAGACCCAGTACTTC | - | TRBV28 | - | TRBJ2-5
CATPGQTNYGYTF | TGTGCCACCCCGGGACAGACAAACTATGGCTACACCTTC | TRBD1 | TRBV2 | - | TRBJ1-2
CASSPMRRHQPQHF | TGTGCCAGCAGCCCCATGCGTAGACATCAGCCCCAGCATTTT | - | TRBV11-3 | - | TRBJ1-5
CASSPAPPVVVQYF | TGTGCCAGCAGCCCAGCGCCTCCAGTGGTCGTTCAGTACTTC | - | TRBV7-8 | - | TRBJ2-4
CASSFRAGGESEAFF | TGTGCCAGCAGCTTTAGGGCCGGGGGCGAGTCTGAAGCTTTCTTT | - | TRBV7-2 | - | TRBJ1-1
CASSMGISPGLRGYTF | TGTGCCAGTAGCATGGGCATTTCTCCGGGTCTTCGTGGCTACACCTTC | - | TRBV19 | - | TRBJ1-2
CANVPHQQMDPISGANVLTF | TGTGCCAATGTCCCGCACCAACAGATGGACCCGATCTCTGGGGCCAACGTCCTGACTTTC | - | TRBV19 | - | TRBJ2-6
CASSYSSRDQPQHF | TGTGCCAGCAGTTACTCGTCAAGGGATCAGCCCCAGCATTTT | - | TRBV6-6 | few | TRBJ1-5
CAISEGRGRSGENEQFF | TGTGCCATCAGTGAGGGAAGGGGCCGGAGTGGGGAAAATGAGCAGTTCTTC | - | TRBV10-3 | once | TRBJ2-1
CASSTGVSGNTIYF | TGTGCCAGCAGCACAGGGGTTTCTGGAAACACCATATATTTT | TRBD1 | TRBV5-4 | - | TRBJ1-3
CASSSRGVSGELFF | TGTGCCAGCAGCTCCCGGGGCGTTTCTGGGGAGCTGTTTTTT | - | TRBV11-2 | - | TRBJ2-2